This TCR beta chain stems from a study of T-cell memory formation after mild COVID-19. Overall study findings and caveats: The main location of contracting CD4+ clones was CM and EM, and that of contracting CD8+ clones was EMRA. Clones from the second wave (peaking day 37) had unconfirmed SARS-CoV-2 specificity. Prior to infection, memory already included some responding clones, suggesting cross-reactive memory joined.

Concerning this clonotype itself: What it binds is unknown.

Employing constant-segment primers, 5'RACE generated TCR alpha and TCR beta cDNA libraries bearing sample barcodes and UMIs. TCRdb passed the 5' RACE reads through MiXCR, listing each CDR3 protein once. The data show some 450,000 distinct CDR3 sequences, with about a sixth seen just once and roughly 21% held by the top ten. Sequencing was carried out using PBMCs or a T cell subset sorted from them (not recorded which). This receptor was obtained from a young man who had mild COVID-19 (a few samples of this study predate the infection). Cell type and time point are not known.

The CDR3 bases are TGTGCCAGCAGTACACGTCGACAGGGGGCCAATGGCTACACCTTC. Translation: CASSTRRQGANGYTF. This chain links TRBV6-6 with TRBJ1-2; 10 positions match TRBD1. The J segment lost 6 bases and the V segment lost 5 bases, leaving 9 bases of the junction unmatched. This CDR3 contains 15 residues. CDR1 and CDR2 (germline): MNHNY, SVGAGI (reference sequence).